The source of this T cell receptor beta chain is a study of siplizumab effects on memory and regulatory T cells. General study findings and limits: The study found naive T cells seemingly more diverse than memory cells and seemingly major alloresponse contributors. Proliferating Tregs' suppressive function in siplizumab cultures went unconfirmed. Siplizumab significantly brought down the alloreactive sequences that trace back to unstimulated CD4+ memory cells.

Of note for this clone: Antigen: not known.

Assay used: immunoSEQ multiplex PCR; TCRdb lists only in-frame clones, some missing. The sample contains 100,000 or so clones, 85% to 95% of which appear only once. Germline V gives CDR1 SGHNT, CDR2 YENEEA. This CDR3 is 14 amino acids long. V was shortened by 5 bases and J by 1 base, with 11 bases between the two germline ends. The sequence was collected from a human donor in good health. Sequencing used CD4+ T cells sorted from blood. The chain is built from TRBV11-3 and TRBJ2-5; D is perhaps TRBD2 (6 bases). The CDR3 region has the DNA TGTGCCAGCAGCCAACCCGGGGGCCAAGAGACCCAGTACTTC. This sequence encodes CASSQPGGQETQYF.